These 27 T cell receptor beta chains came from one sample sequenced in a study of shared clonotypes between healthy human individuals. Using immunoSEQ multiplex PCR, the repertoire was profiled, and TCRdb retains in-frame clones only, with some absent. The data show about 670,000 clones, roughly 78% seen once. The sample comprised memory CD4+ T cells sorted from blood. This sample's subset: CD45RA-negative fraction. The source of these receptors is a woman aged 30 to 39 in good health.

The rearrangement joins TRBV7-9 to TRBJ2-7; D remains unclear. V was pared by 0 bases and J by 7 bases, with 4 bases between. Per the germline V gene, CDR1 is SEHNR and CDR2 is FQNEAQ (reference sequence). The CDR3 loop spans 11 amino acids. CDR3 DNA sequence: TGTGCCAGCAGCTTAGCAAGGGAGCAGTACTTC. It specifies CASSLAREQYF. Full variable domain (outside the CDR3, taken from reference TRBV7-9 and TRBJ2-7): DTGVSQNPRHKITKRGQNVTFRCDPISEHNRLYWYRQTLGQGPEFLTYFQNEAQLEKSRLLSDRFSAERPKGSFSTLEIQRTEQGDSAMYLCASSLAREQYFGPGTRLTVT.

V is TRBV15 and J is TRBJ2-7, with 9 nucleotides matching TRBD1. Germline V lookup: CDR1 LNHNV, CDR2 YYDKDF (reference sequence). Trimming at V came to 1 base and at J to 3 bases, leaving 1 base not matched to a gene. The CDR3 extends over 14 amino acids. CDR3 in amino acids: CATSRGDRVYEQYF. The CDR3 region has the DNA TGTGCCACCAGCAGAGGGGACAGGGTCTACGAGCAGTACTTC.

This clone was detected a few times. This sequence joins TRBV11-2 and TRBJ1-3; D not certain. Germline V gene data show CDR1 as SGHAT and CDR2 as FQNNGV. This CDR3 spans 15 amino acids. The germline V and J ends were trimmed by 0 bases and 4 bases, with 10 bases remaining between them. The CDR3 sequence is CASSLDSGGGNTIYF. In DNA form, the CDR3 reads TGTGCCAGCAGCTTAGATAGCGGAGGGGGAAACACCATATATTTT.

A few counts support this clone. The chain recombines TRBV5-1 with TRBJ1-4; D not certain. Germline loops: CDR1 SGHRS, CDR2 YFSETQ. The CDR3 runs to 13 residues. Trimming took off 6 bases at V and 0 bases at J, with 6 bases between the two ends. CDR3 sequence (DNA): TGCGCCAGCAAGATCTCAACTAATGAAAAACTGTTTTTT. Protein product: CASKISTNEKLFF. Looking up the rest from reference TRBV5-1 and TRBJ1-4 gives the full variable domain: KAGVTQTPRYLIKTRGQQVTLSCSPISGHRSVSWYQQTPGQGLQFLFEYFSETQRNKGNFPGRFSGRQFSNSRSEMNVSTLELGDSALYLCASKISTNEKLFFGSGTQLSVL.

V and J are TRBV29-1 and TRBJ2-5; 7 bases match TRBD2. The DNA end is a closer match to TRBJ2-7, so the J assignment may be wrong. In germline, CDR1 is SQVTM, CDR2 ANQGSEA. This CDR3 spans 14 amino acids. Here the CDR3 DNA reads TGCAGCGTTTCATTCGGCGGGAGCACCTACGAGCAGTACTTC. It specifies CSVSFGGSTYEQYF.

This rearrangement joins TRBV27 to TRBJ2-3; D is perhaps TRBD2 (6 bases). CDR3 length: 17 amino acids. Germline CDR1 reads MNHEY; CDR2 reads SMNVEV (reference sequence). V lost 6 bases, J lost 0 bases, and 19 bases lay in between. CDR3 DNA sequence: TGTGCCAGCAGCGGACGACCAACCGGGACTAGCACAGATACGCAGTATTTT. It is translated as CASSGRPTGTSTDTQYF.

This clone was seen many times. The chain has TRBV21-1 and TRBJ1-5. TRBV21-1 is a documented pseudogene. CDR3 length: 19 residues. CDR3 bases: TGTGCCAGCAGCAAAGTTTTGGAGTGGCGAGGGTTAAGCAATCAGCCCCAGCATTTT. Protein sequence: CASSKVLEWRGLSNQPQHF.

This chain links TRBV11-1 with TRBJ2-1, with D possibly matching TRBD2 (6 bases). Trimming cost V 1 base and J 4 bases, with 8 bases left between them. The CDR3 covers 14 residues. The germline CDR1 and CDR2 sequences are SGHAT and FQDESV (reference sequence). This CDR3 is CASSLGREYNEQFF. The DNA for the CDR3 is TGTGCCAGCAGCTTAGGACGGGAGTACAATGAGCAGTTCTTC.

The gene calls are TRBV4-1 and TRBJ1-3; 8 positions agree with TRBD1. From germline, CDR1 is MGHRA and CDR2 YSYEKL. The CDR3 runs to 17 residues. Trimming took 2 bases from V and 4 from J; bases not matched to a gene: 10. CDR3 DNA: TGCGCCAGCAGCCAACCAGGACAGGGATTATCCGGAAACACCATATATTTT. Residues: CASSQPGQGLSGNTIYF.

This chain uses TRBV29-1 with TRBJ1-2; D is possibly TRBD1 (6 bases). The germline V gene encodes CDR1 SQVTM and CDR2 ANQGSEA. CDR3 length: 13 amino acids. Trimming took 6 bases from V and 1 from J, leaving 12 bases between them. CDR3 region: CSVGEQGNYGYTF. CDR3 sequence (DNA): TGCAGCGTGGGGGAACAGGGTAACTATGGCTACACCTTC. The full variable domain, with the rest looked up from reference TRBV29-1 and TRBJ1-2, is SAVISQKPSRDICQRGTSLTIQCQVDSQVTMMFWYRQQPGQSLTLIATANQGSEATYESGFVIDKFPISRPNLTFSTLTVSNMSPEDSSIYLCSVGEQGNYGYTFGSGTRLTVV.

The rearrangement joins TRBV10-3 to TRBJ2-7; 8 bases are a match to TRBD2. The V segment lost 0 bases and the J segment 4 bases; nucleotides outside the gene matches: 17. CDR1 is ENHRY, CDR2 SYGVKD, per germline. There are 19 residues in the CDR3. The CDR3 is CAISESEWSEREKNYEQYF. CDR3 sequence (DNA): TGTGCCATCAGTGAGTCTGAATGGTCTGAGCGGGAGAAGAATTACGAGCAGTACTTC.

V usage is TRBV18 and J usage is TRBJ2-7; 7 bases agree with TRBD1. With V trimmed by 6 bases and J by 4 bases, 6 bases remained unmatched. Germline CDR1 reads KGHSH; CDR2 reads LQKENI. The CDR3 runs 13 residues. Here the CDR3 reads CASSPGQQYEQYF. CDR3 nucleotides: TGTGCCAGCTCGCCGGGACAGCAATACGAGCAGTACTTC. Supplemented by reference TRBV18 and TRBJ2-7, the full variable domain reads NAGVMQNPRHLVRRRGQEARLRCSPMKGHSHVYWYRQLPEEGLKFMVYLQKENIIDESGMPKERFSAEFPKEGPSILRIQQVVRGDSAAYFCASSPGQQYEQYFGPGTRLTVT.

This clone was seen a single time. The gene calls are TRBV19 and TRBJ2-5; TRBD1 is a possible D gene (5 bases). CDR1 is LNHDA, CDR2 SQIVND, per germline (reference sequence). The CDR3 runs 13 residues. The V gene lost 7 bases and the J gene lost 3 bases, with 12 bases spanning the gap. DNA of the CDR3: TGTGCCAGTACTAATTGGGGCGAAGAGACCCAGTACTTC. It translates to CASTNWGEETQYF.

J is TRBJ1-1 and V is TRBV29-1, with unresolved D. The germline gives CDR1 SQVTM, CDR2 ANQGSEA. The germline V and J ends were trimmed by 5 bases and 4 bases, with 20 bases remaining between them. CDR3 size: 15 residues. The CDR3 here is CSVPGPARTPTEAFF. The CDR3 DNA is TGCAGCGTTCCAGGACCGGCCAGAACGCCCACTGAAGCTTTCTTT.

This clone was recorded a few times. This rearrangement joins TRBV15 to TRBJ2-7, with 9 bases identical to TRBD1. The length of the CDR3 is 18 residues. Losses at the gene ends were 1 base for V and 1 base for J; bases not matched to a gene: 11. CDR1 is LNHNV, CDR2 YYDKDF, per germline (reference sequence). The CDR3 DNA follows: TGTGCCACCAGCAGAGTACCGGGACAGGGTTCCCCATCCTACGAGCAGTACTTC. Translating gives CATSRVPGQGSPSYEQYF.

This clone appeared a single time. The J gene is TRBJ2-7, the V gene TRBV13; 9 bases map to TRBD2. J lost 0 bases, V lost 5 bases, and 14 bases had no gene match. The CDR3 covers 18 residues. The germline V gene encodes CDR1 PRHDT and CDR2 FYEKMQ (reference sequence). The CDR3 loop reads CASSPSPTSGPYSYEQYF. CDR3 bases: TGTGCCAGCAGCCCCTCCCCCACTAGCGGGCCCTACTCCTACGAGCAGTACTTC.

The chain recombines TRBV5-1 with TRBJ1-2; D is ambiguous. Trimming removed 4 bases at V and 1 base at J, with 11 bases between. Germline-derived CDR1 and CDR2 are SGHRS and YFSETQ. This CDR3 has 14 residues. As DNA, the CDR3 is TGCGCCAGCAGCCGGATTAGAAGTAACTATGGCTACACCTTC. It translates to CASSRIRSNYGYTF.

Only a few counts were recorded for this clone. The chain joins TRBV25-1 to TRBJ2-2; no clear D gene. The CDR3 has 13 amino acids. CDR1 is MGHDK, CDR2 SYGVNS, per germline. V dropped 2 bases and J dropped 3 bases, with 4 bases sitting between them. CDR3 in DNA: TGTGCCAGCAGTGAAGGGGACACCGGGGAGCTGTTTTTT. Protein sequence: CASSEGDTGELFF.

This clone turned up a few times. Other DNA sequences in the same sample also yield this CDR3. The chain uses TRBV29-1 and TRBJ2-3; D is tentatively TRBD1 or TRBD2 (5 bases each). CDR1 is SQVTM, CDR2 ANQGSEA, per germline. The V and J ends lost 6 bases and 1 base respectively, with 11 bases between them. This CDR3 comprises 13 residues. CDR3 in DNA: TGCAGCGTATCGGGACCCGGCACAGATACGCAGTATTTT. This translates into CSVSGPGTDTQYF.

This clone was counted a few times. DNA for the CDR3: TGTGCCAGCAGTCCTGGGACGCGGGTATTGTACTTC. It codes for CASSPGTRVLYF. The chain links TRBV5-4 to TRBJ2-7, with D tentatively TRBD1 or TRBD2 (5 bases each). The germline V and J ends were trimmed by 5 bases and 12 bases, with 18 bases remaining between them. Germline loops: CDR1 SGHNT, CDR2 YYREEE (reference sequence). The CDR3 has 12 amino acids. Full variable domain (rest looked up from reference TRBV5-4 and TRBJ2-7): ETGVTQSPTHLIKTRGQQVTLRCSSQSGHNTVSWYQQALGQGPQFIFQYYREEENGRGNFPPRFSGLQFPNYSSELNVNALELDDSALYLCASSPGTRVLYFGPGTRLTVT.

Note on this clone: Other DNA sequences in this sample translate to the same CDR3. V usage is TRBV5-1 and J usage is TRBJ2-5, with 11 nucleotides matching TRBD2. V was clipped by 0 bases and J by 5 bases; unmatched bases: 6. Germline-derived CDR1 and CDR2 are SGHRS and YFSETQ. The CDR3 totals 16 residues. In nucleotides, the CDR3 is TGCGCCAGCAGCTTGGGACTAGCGGGAAAGTCGGAGACCCAGTACTTC. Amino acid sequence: CASSLGLAGKSETQYF. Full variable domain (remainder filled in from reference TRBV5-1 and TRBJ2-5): KAGVTQTPRYLIKTRGQQVTLSCSPISGHRSVSWYQQTPGQGLQFLFEYFSETQRNKGNFPGRFSGRQFSNSRSEMNVSTLELGDSALYLCASSLGLAGKSETQYFGPGTRLLVL.

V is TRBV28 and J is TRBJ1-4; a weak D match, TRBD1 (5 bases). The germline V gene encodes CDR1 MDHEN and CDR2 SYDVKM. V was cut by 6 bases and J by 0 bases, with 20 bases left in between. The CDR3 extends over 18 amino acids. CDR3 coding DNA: TGTGCCAGCAGCACCAATCAAGGTTCAGGGACAACTAATGAAAAACTGTTTTTT. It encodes CASSTNQGSGTTNEKLFF.

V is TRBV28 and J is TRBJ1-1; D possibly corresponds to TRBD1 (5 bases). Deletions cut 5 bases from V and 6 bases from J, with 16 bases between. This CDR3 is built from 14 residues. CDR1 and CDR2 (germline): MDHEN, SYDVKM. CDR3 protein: CASSPPGKVAEAFF. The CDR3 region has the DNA TGTGCCAGCAGTCCACCAGGGAAGGTAGCTGAAGCTTTCTTT.

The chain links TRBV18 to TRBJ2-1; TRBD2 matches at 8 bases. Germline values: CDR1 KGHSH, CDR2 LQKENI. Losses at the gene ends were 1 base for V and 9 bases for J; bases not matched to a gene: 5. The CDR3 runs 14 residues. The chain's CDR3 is CASSPLTSDFEQFF. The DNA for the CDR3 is TGTGCCAGCTCACCACTGACTAGCGACTTTGAGCAGTTCTTC.

The CDR3 DNA is TGCAGCGTTGCGGGGGCCGGGTCTGGGGCCAACGTCCTGACTTTC. It is translated as CSVAGAGSGANVLTF. The chain joins TRBV29-1 to TRBJ2-6; D possibly uses TRBD1 or TRBD2 (6 bases each). Germline CDR1 and CDR2: SQVTM and ANQGSEA. V was trimmed by 4 bases and J by 1 base, leaving 11 bases between them. CDR3 length: 15 residues.

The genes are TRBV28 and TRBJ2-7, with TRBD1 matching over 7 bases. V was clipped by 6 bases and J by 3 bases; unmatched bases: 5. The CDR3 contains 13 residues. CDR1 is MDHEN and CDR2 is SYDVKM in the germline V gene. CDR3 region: CASRLGQNYEQYF. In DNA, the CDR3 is TGTGCCAGCAGGTTGGGACAGAACTACGAGCAGTACTTC.

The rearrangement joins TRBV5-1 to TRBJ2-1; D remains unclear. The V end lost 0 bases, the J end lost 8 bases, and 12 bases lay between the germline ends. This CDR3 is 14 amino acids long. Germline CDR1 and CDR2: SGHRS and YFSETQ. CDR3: CASSLGNALDEQFF. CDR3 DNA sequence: TGCGCCAGCAGCTTGGGTAATGCGTTGGATGAGCAGTTCTTC.